This T cell receptor (beta chain) came from a study of T-cell reconstitution after alpha-beta-depleted transplantation in children (dated by TCRdb to the mid-2010s). Looking at the study overall: The study quantitatively tracked T-cell immune reconstitution after TCRalphabeta/CD19-depleted allogeneic hematopoietic cell transplantation in children using TCR repertoire profiling.

The library was made by PCR. This sample was sequenced with an Illumina HiSeq 2500. TCR libraries were prepared with molecular barcoding, using unique molecular identifiers to normalize TCRbeta repertoire quantification. The public reads were reanalyzed by TCRdb: fastp trimming at Q25, MiXCR alignment, in-frame beta chains only. Each CDR3 protein appears once, grouped with its most common genes and DNA. Across this sample there are approximately 1,000,000 distinct CDR3 sequences, with about 29% seen only once. Clones ranked in the top ten supply 28% of the sample. Its CDR3 holds 16 amino acids, cysteine through phenylalanine. Only CDR3 DNA is held: 48 bases, read in frame from base 1. V and J are truncated by 2 bases and 3 bases respectively, leaving an intervening sequence of 17 bases. CDR1 KGHSH and CDR2 LQKENI are derived from the germline V gene. The research as a whole found: Hyperexpanded clone frequencies declined over subsequent months; after one year, T-cell counts and TCRbeta diversity were mostly attributed to newly produced T cells. In some patients, the high TCRbeta diversity seen at day 60 was put down to recipient T cells and intrathymic progenitors that had survived conditioning. About two months after transplant, the apparently early recovery of alphabetaT-cell counts reportedly depended on just several hundred clones that had expanded rapidly and came from non-depleted graft cells.

The sample's treatment or condition label is to be understood as: allogeneic hematopoietic cell transplantation with graft depleted of TCRalphabeta T cells and CD19 B cells. The transplant recipients were children given TCRalphabeta/CD19-depleted allogeneic hematopoietic cell grafts. Of note for this clonotype: Its antigen is currently not known. No much larger clone exists at a distance of one base, and base qualities are not known.

The chain employs TRBV18 and TRBJ2-7, with TRBD2 tentatively as D gene (5 bases match). The source is a boy under two years old who had a stem cell transplant for SCID, so the T cells may come from the graft donor. The input for sequencing was PBMCs, mostly from graft donor cells, taken 360 days after TCRalphabeta/CD19-depleted stem cell transplant. Read as DNA, the sequence is TGTGCCAGCTCACCAGATACGGGAAAGGGTATCTACGAGCAGTACTTC. Translated, it gives CASSPDTGKGIYEQYF.